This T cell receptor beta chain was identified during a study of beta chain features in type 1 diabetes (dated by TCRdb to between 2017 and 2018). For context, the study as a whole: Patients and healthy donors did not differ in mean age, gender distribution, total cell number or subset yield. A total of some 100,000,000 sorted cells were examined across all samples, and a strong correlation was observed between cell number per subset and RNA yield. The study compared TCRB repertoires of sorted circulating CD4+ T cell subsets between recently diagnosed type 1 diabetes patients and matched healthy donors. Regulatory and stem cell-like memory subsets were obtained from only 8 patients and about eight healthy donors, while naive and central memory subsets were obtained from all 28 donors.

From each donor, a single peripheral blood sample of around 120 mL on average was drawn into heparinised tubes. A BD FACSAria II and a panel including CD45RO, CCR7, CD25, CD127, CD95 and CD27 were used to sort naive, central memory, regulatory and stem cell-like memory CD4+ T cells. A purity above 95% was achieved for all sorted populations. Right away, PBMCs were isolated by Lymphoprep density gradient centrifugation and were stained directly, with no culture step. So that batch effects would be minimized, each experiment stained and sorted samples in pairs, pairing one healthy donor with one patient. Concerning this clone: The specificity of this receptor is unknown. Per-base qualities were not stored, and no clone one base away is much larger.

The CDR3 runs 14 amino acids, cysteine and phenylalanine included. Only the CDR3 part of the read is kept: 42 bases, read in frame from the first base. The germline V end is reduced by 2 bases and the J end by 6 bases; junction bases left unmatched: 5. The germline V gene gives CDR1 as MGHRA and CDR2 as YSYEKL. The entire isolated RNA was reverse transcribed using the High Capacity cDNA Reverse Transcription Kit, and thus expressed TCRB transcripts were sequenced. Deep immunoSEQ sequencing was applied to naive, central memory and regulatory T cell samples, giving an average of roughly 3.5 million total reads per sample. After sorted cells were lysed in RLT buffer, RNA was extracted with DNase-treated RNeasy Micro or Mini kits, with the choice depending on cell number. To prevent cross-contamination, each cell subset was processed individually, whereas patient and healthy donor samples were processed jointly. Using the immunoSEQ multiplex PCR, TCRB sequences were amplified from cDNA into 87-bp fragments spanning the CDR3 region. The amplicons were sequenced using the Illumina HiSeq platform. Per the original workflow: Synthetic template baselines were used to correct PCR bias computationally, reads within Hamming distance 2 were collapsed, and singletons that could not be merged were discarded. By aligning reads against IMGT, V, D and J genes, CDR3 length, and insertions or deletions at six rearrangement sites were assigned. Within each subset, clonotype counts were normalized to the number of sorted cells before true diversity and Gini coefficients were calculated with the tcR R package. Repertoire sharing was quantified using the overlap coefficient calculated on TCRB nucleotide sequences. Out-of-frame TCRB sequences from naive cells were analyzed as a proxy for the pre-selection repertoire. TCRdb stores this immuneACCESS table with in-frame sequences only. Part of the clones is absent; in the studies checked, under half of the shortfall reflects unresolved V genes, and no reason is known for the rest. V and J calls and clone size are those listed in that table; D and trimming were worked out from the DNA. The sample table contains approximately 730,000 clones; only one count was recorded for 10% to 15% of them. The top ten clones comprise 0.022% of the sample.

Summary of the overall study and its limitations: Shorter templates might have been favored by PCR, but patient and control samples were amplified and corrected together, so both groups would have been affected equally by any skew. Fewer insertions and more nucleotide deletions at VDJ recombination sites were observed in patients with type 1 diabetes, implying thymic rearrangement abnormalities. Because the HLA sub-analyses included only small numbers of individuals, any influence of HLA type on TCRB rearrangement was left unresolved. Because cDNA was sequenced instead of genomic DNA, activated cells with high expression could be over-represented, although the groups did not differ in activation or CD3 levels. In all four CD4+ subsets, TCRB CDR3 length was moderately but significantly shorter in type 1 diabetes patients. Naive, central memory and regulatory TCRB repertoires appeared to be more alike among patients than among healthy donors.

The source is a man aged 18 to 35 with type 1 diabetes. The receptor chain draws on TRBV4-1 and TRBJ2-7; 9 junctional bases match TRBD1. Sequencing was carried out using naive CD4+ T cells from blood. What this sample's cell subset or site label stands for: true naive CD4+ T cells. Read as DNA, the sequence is TGCGCCAGCAGCCAAACACAGGGGGCGGGCGAGCAGTACTTC. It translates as CASSQTQGAGEQYF.